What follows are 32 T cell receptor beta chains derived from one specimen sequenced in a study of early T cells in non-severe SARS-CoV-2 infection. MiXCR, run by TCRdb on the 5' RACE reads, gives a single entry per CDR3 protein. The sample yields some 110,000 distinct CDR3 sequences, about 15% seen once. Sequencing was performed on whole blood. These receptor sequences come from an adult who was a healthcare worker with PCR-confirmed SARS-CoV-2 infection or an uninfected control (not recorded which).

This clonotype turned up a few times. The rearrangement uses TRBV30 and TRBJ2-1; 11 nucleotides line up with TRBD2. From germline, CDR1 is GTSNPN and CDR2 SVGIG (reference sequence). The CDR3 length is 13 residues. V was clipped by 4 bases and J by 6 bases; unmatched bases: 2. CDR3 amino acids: CAWTSGGPNEQFF. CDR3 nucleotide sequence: TGTGCCTGGACTAGCGGGGGGCCCAATGAGCAGTTCTTC.

The CDR3 DNA reads TGTGCCAGCAGCTTCGGGCAGGCTCCTGAAGCTTTCTTT. Its protein product is CASSFGQAPEAFF. This chain uses TRBV7-9 with TRBJ1-1, with unresolved D. V lost 3 bases, J lost 6 bases, and 11 bases lay in between. The CDR3 extends over 13 amino acids. CDR1 is SEHNR and CDR2 is FQNEAQ in the germline V gene (reference sequence).

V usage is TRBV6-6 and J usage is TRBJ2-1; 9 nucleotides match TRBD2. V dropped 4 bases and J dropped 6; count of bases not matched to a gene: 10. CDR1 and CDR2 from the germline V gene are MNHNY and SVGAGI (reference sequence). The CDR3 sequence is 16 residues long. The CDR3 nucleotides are TGTGCCAGCAGTTTAGGGACTAGCAACCTCATCAATGAGCAGTTCTTC. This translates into CASSLGTSNLINEQFF.

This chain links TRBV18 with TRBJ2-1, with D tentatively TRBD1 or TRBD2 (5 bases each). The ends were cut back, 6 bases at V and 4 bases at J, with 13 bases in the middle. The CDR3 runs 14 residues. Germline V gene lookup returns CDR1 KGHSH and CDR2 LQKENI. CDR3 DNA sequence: TGTGCCAGCTCGGGGCAGGAGCGGTACAATGAGCAGTTCTTC. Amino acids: CASSGQERYNEQFF.

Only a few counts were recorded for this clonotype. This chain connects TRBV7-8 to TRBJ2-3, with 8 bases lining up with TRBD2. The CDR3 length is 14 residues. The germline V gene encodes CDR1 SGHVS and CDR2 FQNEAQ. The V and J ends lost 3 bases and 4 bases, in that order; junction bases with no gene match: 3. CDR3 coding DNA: TGTGCCAGCAGCTTTAGCGGGATGGCAGATACGCAGTATTTT. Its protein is CASSFSGMADTQYF.

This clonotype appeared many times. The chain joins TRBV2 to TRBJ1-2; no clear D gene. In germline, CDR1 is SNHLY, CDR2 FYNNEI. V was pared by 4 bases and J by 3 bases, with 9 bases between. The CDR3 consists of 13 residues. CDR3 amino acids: CASSVKMDYGYTF. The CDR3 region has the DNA TGTGCCAGCAGTGTGAAGATGGACTATGGCTACACCTTC.

CDR3 DNA sequence: TGTGCCAGCAGTAGAACGGGGGGCTCCGAAGCTTTCTTT. Protein product: CASSRTGGSEAFF. The rearrangement uses TRBV6-4 and TRBJ1-1; possibly TRBD1 for D (6 bases). V lost 5 bases to trimming and J lost 8 bases, with 15 bases between them. Germline CDR1 and CDR2: MRHNA and SNTAGT. This CDR3 contains 13 residues.

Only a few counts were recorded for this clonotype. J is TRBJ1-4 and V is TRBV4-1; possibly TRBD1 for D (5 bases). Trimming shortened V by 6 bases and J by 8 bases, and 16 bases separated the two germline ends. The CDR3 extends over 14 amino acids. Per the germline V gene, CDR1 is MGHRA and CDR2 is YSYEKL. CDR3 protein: CASRVGDFGEKLFF. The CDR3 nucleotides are TGCGCCAGCAGGGTGGGGGACTTCGGCGAAAAACTGTTTTTT.

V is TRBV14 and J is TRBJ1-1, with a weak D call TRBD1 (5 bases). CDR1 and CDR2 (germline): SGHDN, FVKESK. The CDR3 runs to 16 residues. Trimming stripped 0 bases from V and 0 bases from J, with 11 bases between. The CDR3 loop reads CASSQDRWGLNTEAFF. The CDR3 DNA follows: TGTGCCAGCAGCCAAGATCGATGGGGGTTGAACACTGAAGCTTTCTTT. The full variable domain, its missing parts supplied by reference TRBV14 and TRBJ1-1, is EAGVTQFPSHSVIEKGQTVTLRCDPISGHDNLYWYRRVMGKEIKFLLHFVKESKQDESGMPNNRFLAERTGGTYSTLKVQPAELEDSGVYFCASSQDRWGLNTEAFFGQGTRLTVV.

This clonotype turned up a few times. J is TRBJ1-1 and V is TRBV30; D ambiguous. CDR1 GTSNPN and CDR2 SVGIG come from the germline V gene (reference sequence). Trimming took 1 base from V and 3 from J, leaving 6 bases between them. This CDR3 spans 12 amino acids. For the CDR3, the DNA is TGTGCCTGGAGTGCGGCAGACACTGAAGCTTTCTTT. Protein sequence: CAWSAADTEAFF.

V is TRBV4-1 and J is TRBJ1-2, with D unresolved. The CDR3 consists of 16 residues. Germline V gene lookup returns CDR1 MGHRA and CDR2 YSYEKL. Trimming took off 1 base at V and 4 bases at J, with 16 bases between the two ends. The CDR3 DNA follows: TGCGCCAGCAGCCAAGTTGTGCGCCACACAACCTATGGCTACACCTTC. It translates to CASSQVVRHTTYGYTF.

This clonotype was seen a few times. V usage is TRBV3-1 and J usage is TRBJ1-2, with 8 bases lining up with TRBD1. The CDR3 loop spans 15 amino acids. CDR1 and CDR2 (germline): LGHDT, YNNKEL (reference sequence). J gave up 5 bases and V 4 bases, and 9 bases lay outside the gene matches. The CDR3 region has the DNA TGTGCCAGCAGCCGATACCAGGGGGCCGGATATGGCTACACCTTC. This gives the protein CASSRYQGAGYGYTF. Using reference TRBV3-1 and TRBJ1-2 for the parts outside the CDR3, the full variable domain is DTAVSQTPKYLVTQMGNDKSIKCEQNLGHDTMYWYKQDSKKFLKIMFSYNNKELIINETVPNRFSPKSPDKAHLNLHINSLELGDSAVYFCASSRYQGAGYGYTFGSGTRLTVV.

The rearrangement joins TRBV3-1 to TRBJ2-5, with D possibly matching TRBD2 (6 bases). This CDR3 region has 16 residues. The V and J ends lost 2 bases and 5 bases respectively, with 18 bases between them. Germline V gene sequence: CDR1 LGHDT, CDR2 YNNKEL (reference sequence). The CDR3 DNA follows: TGTGCCAGCAGCCAAAGCGTAGGTAGCGCGGGGGAGACCCAGTACTTC. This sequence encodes CASSQSVGSAGETQYF.

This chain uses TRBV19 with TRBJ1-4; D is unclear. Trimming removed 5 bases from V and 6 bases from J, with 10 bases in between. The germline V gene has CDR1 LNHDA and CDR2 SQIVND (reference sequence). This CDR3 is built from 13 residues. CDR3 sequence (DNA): TGTGCCAGTAGTCCCCTGCCTGATGAAAAACTGTTTTTT. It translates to CASSPLPDEKLFF.

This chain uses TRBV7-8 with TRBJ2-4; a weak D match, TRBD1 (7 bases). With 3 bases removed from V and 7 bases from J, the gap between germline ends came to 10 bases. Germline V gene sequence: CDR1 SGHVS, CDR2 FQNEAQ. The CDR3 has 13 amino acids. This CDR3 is CASSLQGGNIQYF. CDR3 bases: TGTGCCAGCAGCTTGCAGGGGGGCAACATTCAGTACTTC.

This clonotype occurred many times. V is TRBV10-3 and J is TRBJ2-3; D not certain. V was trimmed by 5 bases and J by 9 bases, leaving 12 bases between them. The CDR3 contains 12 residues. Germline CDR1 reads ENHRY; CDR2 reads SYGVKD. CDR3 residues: CAISPDRGTQYF. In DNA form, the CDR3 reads TGTGCCATCAGTCCGGACCGAGGCACGCAGTATTTT.

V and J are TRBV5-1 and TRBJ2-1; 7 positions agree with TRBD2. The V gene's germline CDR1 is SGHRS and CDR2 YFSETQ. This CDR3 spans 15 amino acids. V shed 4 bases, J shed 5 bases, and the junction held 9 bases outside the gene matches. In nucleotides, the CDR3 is TGCGCCAGCAGCCCAGGCCCTGGGGGGGACAATGAGCAGTTCTTC. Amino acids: CASSPGPGGDNEQFF.

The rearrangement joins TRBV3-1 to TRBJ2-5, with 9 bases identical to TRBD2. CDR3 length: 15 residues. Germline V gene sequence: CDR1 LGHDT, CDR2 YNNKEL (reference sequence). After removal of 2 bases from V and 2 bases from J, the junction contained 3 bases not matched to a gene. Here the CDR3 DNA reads TGTGCCAGCAGCCAACCAACTAGCGGGCAAGAGACCCAGTACTTC. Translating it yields CASSQPTSGQETQYF.

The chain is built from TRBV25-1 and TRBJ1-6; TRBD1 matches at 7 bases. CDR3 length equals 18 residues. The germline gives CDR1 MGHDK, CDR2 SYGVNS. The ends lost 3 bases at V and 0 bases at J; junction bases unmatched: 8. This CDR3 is CASSDSPGGSSYNSPLHF. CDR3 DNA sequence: TGTGCCAGCAGTGATTCCCCAGGGGGTAGCTCCTATAATTCACCCCTCCACTTT.

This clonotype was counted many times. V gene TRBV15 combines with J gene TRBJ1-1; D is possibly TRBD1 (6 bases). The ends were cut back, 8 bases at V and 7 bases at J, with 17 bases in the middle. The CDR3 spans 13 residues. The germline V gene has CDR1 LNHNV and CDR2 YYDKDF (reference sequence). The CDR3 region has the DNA TGTGCCACCCGGACAGAGATGGGGATTGAAGCTTTCTTT. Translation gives CATRTEMGIEAFF.

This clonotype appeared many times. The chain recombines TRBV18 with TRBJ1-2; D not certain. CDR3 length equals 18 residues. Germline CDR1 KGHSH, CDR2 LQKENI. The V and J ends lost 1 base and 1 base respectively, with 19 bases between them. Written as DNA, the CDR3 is TGTGCCAGCTCACCACGCCCACCGCCAATGGGGAGTAACTATGGCTACACCTTC. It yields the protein CASSPRPPPMGSNYGYTF.

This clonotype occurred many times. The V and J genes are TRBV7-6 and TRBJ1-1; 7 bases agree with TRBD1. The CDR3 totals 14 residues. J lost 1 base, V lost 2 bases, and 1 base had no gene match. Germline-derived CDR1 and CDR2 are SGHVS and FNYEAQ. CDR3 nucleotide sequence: TGTGCCAGCAGCTTACAGGGGGGGAACACTGAAGCTTTCTTT. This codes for CASSLQGGNTEAFF.

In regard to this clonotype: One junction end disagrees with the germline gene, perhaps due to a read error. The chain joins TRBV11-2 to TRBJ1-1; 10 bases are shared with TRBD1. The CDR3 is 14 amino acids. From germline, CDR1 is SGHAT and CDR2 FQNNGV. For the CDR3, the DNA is TGTGCCAGCAGCTTAGTTAGGGGACAGGGGTTCGCGCATTTT. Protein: CASSLVRGQGFAHF.

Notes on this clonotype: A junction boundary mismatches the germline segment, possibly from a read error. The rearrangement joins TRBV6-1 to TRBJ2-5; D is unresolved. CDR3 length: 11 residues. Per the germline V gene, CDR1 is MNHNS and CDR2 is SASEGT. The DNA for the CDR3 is TGTGCCAGCAGCGTCCAAGTGACCCAGTACTTC. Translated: CASSVQVTQYF.

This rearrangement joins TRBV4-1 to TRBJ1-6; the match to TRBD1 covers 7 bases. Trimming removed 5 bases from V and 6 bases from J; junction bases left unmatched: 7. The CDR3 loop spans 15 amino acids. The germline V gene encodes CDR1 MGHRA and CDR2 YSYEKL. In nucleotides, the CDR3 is TGCGCCAGCAGCTATGGACAGGCCTCTAATTCACCCCTCCACTTT. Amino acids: CASSYGQASNSPLHF.

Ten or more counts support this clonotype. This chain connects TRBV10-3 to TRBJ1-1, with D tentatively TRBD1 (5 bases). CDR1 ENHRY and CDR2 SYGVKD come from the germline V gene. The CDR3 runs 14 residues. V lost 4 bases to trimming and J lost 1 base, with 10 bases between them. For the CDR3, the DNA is TGTGCCATCAGTGCCCAGGGAGGGAACACTGAAGCTTTCTTT. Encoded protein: CAISAQGGNTEAFF.

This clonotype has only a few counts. In DNA form, the CDR3 reads TGCAGCACCCAGAGGAACACTGAAGCTTTCTTT. Residues: CSTQRNTEAFF. V usage is TRBV29-1 and J usage is TRBJ1-1; no clear D gene. The length of the CDR3 is 11 residues. V was cut by 8 bases and J by 1 base, with 8 bases left in between. Germline values: CDR1 SQVTM, CDR2 ANQGSEA.

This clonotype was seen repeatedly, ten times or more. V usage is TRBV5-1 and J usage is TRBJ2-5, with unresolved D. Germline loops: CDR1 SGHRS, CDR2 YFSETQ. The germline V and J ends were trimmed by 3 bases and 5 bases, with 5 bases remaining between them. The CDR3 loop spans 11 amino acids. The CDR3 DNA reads TGCGCCAGCAGCTCCGGGGAGACCCAGTACTTC. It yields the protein CASSSGETQYF.

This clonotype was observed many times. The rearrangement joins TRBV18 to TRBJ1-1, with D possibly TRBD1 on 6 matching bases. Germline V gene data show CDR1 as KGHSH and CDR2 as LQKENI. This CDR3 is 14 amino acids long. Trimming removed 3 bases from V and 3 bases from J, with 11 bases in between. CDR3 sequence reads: CASSPQGLDTEAFF. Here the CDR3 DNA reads TGTGCCAGCTCACCGCAGGGGTTGGACACTGAAGCTTTCTTT.

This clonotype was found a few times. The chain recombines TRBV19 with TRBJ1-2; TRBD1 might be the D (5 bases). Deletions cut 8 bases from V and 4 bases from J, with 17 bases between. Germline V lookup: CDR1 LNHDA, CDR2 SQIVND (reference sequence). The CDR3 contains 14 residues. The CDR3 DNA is TGTGCCAGTTTGCAGGGACCGTCGTTCTATGGCTACACCTTC. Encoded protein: CASLQGPSFYGYTF.

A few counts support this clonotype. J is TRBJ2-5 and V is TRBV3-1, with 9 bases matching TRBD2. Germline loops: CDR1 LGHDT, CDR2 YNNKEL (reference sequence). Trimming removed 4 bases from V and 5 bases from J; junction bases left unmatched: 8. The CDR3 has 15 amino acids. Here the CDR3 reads CASSPPLAGMETQYF. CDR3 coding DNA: TGTGCCAGCAGCCCCCCGCTAGCGGGGATGGAGACCCAGTACTTC.

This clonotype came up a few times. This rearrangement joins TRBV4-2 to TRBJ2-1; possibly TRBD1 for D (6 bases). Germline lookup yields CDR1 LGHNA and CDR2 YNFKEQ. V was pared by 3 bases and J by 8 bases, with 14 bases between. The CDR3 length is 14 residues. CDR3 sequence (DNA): TGTGCCAGCAGCCAGAGCAGGGGATACGATGAGCAGTTCTTC. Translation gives CASSQSRGYDEQFF.